This TCR beta chain was profiled in a study of long-term antiretroviral therapy in people with HIV. Study-level background: Of all samples, the earliest predate the 2015 immediate-ART recommendation by about a decade.

Investigators performed immunoSEQ version v3.0 at survey level. Using immunoSEQ multiplex PCR, the repertoire was profiled, and TCRdb retains in-frame clones only, with some absent. Of about 17,000 clones in the sample, 70% to 80% are singletons; the top ten hold around 8%. Overall study results and limits: Clonal expansions arising prior to ART prevailed in the repertoire at every time point. Controls had broader CDR3 length ranges than HIV repertoires did.

A word on this clone: Its antigen is still unknown.

The source of this sequence is a young man with HIV. The source material was unsorted PBMCs, sampled at the start of antiretroviral therapy.

The DNA for the CDR3 is TGTGCCACCAGCAGCCGGGACAGGGAACTCTCCTACGAGCAGTACTTC. Residues: CATSSRDRELSYEQYF. The rearrangement joins TRBV15 to TRBJ2-7, with 9 nucleotides matching TRBD1. Germline values: CDR1 LNHNV, CDR2 YYDKDF (reference sequence). The V and J ends lost 3 bases and 0 bases, in that order; junction bases with no gene match: 6. The CDR3 length is 16 residues.